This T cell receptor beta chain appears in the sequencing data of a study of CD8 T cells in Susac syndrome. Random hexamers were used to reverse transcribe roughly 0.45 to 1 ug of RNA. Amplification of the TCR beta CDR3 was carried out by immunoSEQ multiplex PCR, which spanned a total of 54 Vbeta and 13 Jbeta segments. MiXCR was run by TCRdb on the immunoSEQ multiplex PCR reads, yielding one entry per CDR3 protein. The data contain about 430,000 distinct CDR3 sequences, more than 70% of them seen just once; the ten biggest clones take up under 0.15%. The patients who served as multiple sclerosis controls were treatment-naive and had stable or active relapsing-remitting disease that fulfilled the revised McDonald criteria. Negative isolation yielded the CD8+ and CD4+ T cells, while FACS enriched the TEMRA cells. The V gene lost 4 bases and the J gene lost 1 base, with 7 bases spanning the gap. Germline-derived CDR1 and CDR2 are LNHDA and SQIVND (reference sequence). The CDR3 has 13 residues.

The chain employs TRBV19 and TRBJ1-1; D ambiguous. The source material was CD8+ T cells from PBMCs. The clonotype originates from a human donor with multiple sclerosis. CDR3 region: CASSTSPNTEAFF. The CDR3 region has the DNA TGTGCCAGTAGTACCAGTCCGAACACTGAAGCTTTCTTT.